This record covers a single T cell receptor beta chain. These data are taken from a study of CD8+ T cells in alopecia areata. The sequencing template was cDNA reverse transcribed from extracted RNA. Repertoires were generated with immunoSEQ multiplex PCR, while TCRdb's copy carries only in-frame clones and drops some. The sample yields approximately 98,000 clones, about 50% seen once. There are 14 residues in the CDR3. Germline-derived CDR1 and CDR2 are SGHAT and FQNNGV. Between the trimmed V and J ends, which lost 3 bases and 1 base, there was a span of 10 bases. This clonotype was obtained from a human donor with alopecia areata. The genes are TRBV11-2 and TRBJ2-7; D may correspond to TRBD1 or TRBD2 (5 bases each). The specimen sequenced was NKG2D-low CD8+ T cells sorted from blood. The CDR3 sequence is CASSFRDESYEQYF. The CDR3 DNA reads TGTGCCAGCAGCTTCCGGGACGAATCCTACGAGCAGTACTTC.